This TCR beta chain is from a study of low-dose radiotherapy and immunotherapy resistance in tumors. TRAV- and TRBV-specific primers, spanning alpha and beta chains, primed first-strand cDNA. With a constant-region primer and a V-primer adapter, TCRs were subjected to roughly 20 PCR cycles of amplification. One entry per CDR3 protein results from TCRdb running MiXCR on the reads. The data hold more than 50,000 distinct CDR3 sequences, with roughly 23% observed a single time. Unmatched junction bases numbered 1, after V lost 3 bases and J lost 0 bases. Germline V gene sequence: CDR1 LNHDA, CDR2 SQIVND (reference sequence). There are 15 residues in the CDR3. Noted time point: after trial treatment. The treatment denotes: LDRT plus nivolumab, ipilimumab, low-dose cyclophosphamide and aspirin (RACIN trial). This clonotype has a count of ten or more.

The sequencing used PBMCs, collected after low-dose radiotherapy plus immunotherapy. This receptor was identified in a male donor with prostate cancer. The V gene is TRBV19, the J gene TRBJ2-7; 11 positions match TRBD1. The CDR3, as DNA: TGTGCCAGTAGTATGGGGACAGGGGGCTCCTACGAGCAGTACTTC. This gives the protein CASSMGTGGSYEQYF.